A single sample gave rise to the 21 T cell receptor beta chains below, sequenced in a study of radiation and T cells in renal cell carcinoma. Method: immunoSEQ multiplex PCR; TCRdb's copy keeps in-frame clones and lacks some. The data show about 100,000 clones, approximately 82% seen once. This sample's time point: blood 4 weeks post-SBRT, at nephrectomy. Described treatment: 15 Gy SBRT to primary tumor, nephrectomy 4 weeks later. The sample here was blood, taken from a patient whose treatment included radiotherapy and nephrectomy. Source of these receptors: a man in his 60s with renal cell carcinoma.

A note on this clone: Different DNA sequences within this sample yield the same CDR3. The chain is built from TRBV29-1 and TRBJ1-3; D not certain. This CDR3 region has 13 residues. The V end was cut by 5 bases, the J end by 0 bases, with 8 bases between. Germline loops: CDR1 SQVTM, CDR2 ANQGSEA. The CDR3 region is CSVQSSSGNTIYF. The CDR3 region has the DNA TGCAGCGTTCAAAGCAGCTCTGGAAACACCATATATTTT.

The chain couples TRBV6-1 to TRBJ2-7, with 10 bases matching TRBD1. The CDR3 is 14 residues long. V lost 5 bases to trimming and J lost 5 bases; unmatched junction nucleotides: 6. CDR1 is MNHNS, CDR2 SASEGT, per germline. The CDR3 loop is CASSRTGGNHEQYF. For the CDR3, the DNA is TGTGCCAGCAGTCGGACAGGGGGGAACCACGAGCAGTACTTC.

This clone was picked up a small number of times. DNA for the CDR3: TGCAGCGTGAACCCTACAGGATCTCTCACTGAAGCTTTCTTT. Its protein product is CSVNPTGSLTEAFF. The chain carries TRBV29-1 and TRBJ1-1; D may be TRBD1 (5 bases). The CDR3 contains 14 residues. Trimming cost V 6 bases and J 4 bases, with 18 bases left between them. From germline, CDR1 is SQVTM and CDR2 ANQGSEA.

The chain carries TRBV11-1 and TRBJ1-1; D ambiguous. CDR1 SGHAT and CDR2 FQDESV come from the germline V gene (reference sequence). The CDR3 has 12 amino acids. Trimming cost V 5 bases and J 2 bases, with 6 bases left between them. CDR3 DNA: TGTGCCAGCAGCGCTCGTAACACTGAAGCTTTCTTT. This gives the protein CASSARNTEAFF.

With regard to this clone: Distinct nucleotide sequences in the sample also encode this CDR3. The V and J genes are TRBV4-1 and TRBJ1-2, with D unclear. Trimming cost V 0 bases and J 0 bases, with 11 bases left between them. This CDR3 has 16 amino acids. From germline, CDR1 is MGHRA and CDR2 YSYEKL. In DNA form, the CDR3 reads TGCGCCAGCAGCCAAGATTTGGCCGCCTCTAACTATGGCTACACCTTC. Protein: CASSQDLAASNYGYTF.

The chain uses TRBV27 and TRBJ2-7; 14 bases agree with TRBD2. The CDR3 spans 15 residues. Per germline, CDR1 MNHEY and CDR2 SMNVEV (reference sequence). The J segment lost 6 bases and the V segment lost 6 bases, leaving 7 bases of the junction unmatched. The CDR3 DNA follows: TGTGCCAGCAGAAGAGGTGGACTAGCGGGAGGCGAGCAGTACTTC. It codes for CASRRGGLAGGEQYF.

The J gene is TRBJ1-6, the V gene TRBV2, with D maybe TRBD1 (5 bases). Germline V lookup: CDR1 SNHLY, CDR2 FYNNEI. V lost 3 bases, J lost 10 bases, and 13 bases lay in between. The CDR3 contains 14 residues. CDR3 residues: CASSDLRAGSPLHF. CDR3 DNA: TGTGCCAGCAGTGACCTCAGGGCGGGATCACCCCTCCACTTT.

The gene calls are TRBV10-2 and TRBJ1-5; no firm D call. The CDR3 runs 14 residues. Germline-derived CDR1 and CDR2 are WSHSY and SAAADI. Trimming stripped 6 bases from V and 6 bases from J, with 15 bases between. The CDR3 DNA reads TGCGCCAGCAGCGAAACAGCCGTTGTTCAGCCCCAGCATTTT. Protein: CASSETAVVQPQHF.

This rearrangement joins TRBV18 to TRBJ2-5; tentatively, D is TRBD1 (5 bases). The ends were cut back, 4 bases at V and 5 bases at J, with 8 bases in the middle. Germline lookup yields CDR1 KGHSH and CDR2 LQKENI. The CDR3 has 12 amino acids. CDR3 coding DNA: TGTGCCAGCTCACGTAACAGGGAGACCCAGTACTTC. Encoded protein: CASSRNRETQYF.

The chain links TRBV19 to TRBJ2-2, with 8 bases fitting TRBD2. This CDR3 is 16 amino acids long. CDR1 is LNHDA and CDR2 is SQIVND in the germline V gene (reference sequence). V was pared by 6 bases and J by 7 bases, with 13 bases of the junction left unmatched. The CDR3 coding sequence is TGTGCCAGTAGCCCCGGACTGGTCGGGGGGGGCGGGGAGCTGTTTTTT. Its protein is CASSPGLVGGGGELFF.

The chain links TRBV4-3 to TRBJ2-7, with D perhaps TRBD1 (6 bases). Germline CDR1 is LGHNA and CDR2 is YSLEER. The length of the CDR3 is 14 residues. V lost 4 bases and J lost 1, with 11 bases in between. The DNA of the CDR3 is TGCGCCAGCAGCCCCAGGGGCCTTTCCTACGAGCAGTACTTC. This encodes CASSPRGLSYEQYF.

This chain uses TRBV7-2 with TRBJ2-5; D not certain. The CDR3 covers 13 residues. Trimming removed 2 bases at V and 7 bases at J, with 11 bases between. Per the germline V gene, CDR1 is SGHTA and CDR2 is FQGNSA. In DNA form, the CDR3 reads TGTGCCAGCAGCTTACGACTTGACGGGACCCAGTACTTC. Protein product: CASSLRLDGTQYF.

CDR3 coding DNA: TGCGCCAGCAGCCCACTAGCGGGAGGAGTTGGAAACATTCAGTACTTC. The encoded protein is CASSPLAGGVGNIQYF. The rearrangement links TRBV5-1 to TRBJ2-4, with TRBD2 matching over 12 bases. This CDR3 spans 16 amino acids. Germline V gene lookup returns CDR1 SGHRS and CDR2 YFSETQ. After removal of 4 bases from V and 6 bases from J, the junction contained 8 bases not matched to a gene.

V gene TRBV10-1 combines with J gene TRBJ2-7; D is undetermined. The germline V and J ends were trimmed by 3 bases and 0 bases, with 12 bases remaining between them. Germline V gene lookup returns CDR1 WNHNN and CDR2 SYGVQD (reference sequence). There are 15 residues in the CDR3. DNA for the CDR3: TGCGCCAGCAGTGATAAGGGAATGGGCTCCTACGAGCAGTACTTC. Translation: CASSDKGMGSYEQYF.

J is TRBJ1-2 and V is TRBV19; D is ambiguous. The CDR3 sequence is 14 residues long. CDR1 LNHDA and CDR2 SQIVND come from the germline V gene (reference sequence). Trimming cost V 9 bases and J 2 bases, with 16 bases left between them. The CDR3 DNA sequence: TGTGCCAGCGGTCTGATCGGAAACAACTATGGCTACACCTTC. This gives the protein CASGLIGNNYGYTF.

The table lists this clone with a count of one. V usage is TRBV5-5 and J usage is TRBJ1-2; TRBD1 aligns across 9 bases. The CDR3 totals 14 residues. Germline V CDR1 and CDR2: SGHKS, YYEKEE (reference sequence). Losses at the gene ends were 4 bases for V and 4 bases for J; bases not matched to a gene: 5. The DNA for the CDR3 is TGTGCCAGCAGCCCCGGGACAGGGCCCTATGGCTACACCTTC. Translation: CASSPGTGPYGYTF.

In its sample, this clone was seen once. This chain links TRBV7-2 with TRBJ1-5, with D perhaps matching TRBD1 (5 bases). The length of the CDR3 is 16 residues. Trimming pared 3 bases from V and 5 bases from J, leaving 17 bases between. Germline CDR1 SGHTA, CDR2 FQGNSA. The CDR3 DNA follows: TGTGCCAGCAGCTTGGCGCAGGGACGGGGTGATCAGCCCCAGCATTTT. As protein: CASSLAQGRGDQPQHF.

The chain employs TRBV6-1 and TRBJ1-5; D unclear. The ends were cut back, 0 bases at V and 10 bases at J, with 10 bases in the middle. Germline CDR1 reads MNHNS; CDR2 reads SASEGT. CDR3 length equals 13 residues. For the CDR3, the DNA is TGTGCCAGCAGTGAAGCGGGCGAACTTCCCCAGCATTTT. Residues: CASSEAGELPQHF.

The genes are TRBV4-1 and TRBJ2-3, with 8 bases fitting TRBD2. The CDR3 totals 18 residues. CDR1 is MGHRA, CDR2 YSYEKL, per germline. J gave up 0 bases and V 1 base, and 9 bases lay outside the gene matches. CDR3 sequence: CASSQGAGLGVSTDTQYF. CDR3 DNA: TGCGCCAGCAGCCAAGGAGCGGGACTAGGTGTAAGCACAGATACGCAGTATTTT.

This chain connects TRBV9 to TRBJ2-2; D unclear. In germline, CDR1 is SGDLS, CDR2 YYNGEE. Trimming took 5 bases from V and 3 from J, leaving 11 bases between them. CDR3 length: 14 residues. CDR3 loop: CASSIRADTGELFF. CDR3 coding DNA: TGTGCCAGCAGTATACGGGCGGACACCGGGGAGCTGTTTTTT. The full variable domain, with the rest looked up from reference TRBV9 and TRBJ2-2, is DSGVTQTPKHLITATGQRVTLRCSPRSGDLSVYWYQQSLDQGLQFLIQYYNGEERAKGNILERFSAQQFPDLHSELNLSSLELGDSALYFCASSIRADTGELFFGEGSRLTVL.

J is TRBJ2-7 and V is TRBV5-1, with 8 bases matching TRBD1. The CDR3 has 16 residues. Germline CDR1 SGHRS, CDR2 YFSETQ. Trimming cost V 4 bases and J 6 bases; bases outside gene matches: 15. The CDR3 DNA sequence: TGCGCCAGCAGCCTAGGCGGGGCAGGGGGCGTACTCGAGCAGTACTTC. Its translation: CASSLGGAGGVLEQYF.